This T cell receptor beta chain was observed in a study of PD-L1 blockade in urothelial cancer. Study at large: Male patients with bladder-origin urothelial cancer numbered about nine tenths of the roughly 30. Investigators checked blood 3 weeks (second dose) and 6 weeks after treatment start.

Synthetic TCR analog templates were added to each PCR reaction. Some clones are missing from TCRdb's copy, which holds only in-frame ones; the method was immunoSEQ multiplex PCR. The table shows around 62,000 clones, with about 88% occurring only once. Time point described: peripheral blood 6 weeks after treatment start. Each individual provided 1 to 8 samples (taken pretreatment and on-treatment). V was pared by 3 bases and J by 3 bases, with 6 bases between. The germline V gene encodes CDR1 MNHEY and CDR2 SMNVEV (reference sequence). This CDR3 contains 12 residues. This clonotype was sampled from a man aged 60 to 75 with urothelial cancer. The J gene is TRBJ2-7, the V gene TRBV27; unclear D gene. Specimen: PBMCs, collected around atezolizumab (anti-PD-L1) treatment. The CDR3 region has the DNA TGTGCCAGCAGTTTTGTCGGCTACGAGCAGTACTTC. It yields the protein CASSFVGYEQYF.